Below are 5 T cell receptor beta chains sequenced from a single sample in a study of long-term antiretroviral therapy in people with HIV. Runs used v3.0 of the immunoSEQ assay and were done at survey level. Method: immunoSEQ multiplex PCR; TCRdb's copy keeps in-frame clones and lacks some. This table holds about 21,000 clones, around 86% found once. The material was unsorted PBMCs, obtained 0.2 years before starting antiretroviral therapy. Source of these receptors: a man aged 18 to 29 with HIV.

The genes are TRBV4-3 and TRBJ1-5; D might be TRBD1 (6 bases). V gave up 0 bases and J gave up 5 bases, with 8 bases separating them. There are 14 residues in the CDR3. Germline CDR1 is LGHNA and CDR2 is YSLEER. The CDR3 DNA sequence: TGCGCCAGCAGCCAAGATAGGGGGGATCAGCCCCAGCATTTT. It translates to CASSQDRGDQPQHF.

This chain joins TRBV29-1 and TRBJ2-1; D is uncertain. This CDR3 is 14 amino acids long. Germline CDR1 reads SQVTM; CDR2 reads ANQGSEA. V lost 5 bases and J lost 0, with 11 bases in between. CDR3 region: CSVSLATSYNEQFF. The CDR3 DNA is TGCAGCGTTAGTTTGGCAACCTCCTACAATGAGCAGTTCTTC.

The chain has TRBV9 and TRBJ1-2; D gene unclear. V was trimmed by 1 base and J by 2 bases, leaving 6 bases between them. The germline V gene has CDR1 SGDLS and CDR2 YYNGEE. CDR3 length: 13 amino acids. For the CDR3, the DNA is TGTGCCAGCAGCGTATCCAGCAACTATGGCTACACCTTC. Translating gives CASSVSSNYGYTF. The variable domain in full, with the rest retrieved from reference TRBV9 and TRBJ1-2, is DSGVTQTPKHLITATGQRVTLRCSPRSGDLSVYWYQQSLDQGLQFLIQYYNGEERAKGNILERFSAQQFPDLHSELNLSSLELGDSALYFCASSVSSNYGYTFGSGTRLTVV.

The V call is TRBV19, the J call TRBJ1-1; no firm D call. The V and J ends lost 5 bases and 2 bases respectively, with 18 bases between them. The CDR3 consists of 16 residues. Per the germline V gene, CDR1 is LNHDA and CDR2 is SQIVND (reference sequence). CDR3 sequence (DNA): TGTGCCAGTAGTCTATCTCCATCTCTAACCAACACTGAAGCTTTCTTT. Amino acid sequence: CASSLSPSLTNTEAFF.

This rearrangement joins TRBV5-4 to TRBJ2-1; D may match TRBD1 or TRBD2 (5 bases each). CDR1 and CDR2 (germline): SGHNT, YYREEE (reference sequence). Trimming shortened V by 0 bases and J by 6 bases, and 16 bases separated the two germline ends. CDR3 length: 16 residues. CDR3 residues: CASSLGSGGWGNEQFF. CDR3 nucleotide sequence: TGTGCCAGCAGCTTGGGTTCTGGGGGATGGGGCAATGAGCAGTTCTTC.